Presented here are 28 T cell receptor beta chains from one specimen sequenced in a study of spatial heterogeneity in lung cancer. Via MiXCR, TCRdb re-called the 5' RACE reads, giving one row per CDR3 protein. The table has about 120,000 distinct CDR3 sequences, over 9% seen once; the top ten hold around 16%. Documented time point: blood at routine non-recurrence follow-up after resection. Sequencing of whole RNA from tumor, nontumor lung or frozen PBMC involved no sorting. This specimen was PBMCs, taken at follow-up. The receptor source for this set is a male donor with early-stage non-small cell lung cancer.

V gene TRBV27 combines with J gene TRBJ1-1, with D possibly being TRBD1 (5 bases). Looked up from germline, CDR1 is MNHEY and CDR2 is SMNVEV (reference sequence). V lost 3 bases and J 1 base, leaving 9 bases between the germline ends. CDR3 length: 14 residues. CDR3 coding DNA: TGTGCCAGCAGTTTTTTGACAGAGAACACTGAAGCTTTCTTT. It codes for CASSFLTENTEAFF.

In its sample, this clonotype was seen many times. V usage is TRBV20-1 and J usage is TRBJ1-5; TRBD1 agrees at 7 bases. This CDR3 contains 15 residues. V shed 3 bases and J 3 bases; nucleotides not matched to a gene: 8. Germline loops: CDR1 DFQATT, CDR2 SNEGSKA (reference sequence). The chain's CDR3 is CSASPGTVHNQPQHF. CDR3 in DNA: TGCAGTGCTAGCCCCGGGACAGTGCACAATCAGCCCCAGCATTTT.

The table lists this clonotype with many counts. The V call is TRBV15, the J call TRBJ2-5; 8 bases fit TRBD2. V lost 0 bases to trimming and J lost 5 bases; unmatched junction nucleotides: 5. The CDR3 totals 15 residues. From germline, CDR1 is LNHNV and CDR2 YYDKDF (reference sequence). DNA of the CDR3: TGTGCCACCAGCAGAGATCGGGGGGGCCGGGAGACCCAGTACTTC. This translates into CATSRDRGGRETQYF.

This clonotype was seen many times. The CDR3 nucleotides read TGCGCCAGCAGCCAAGCAGGGGGCAATTCACCCCTCCACTTT. Amino acids: CASSQAGGNSPLHF. V is TRBV4-1 and J is TRBJ1-6, with 8 nucleotides matching TRBD1. Trimming at V came to 1 base and at J to 7 bases, leaving 0 bases not matched to a gene. The CDR3 spans 14 residues. Germline-derived CDR1 and CDR2 are MGHRA and YSYEKL.

The count of this clonotype is one. The chain couples TRBV4-2 to TRBJ2-1; D tentatively fits TRBD1 or TRBD2 (6 bases each). The V gene lost 0 bases and the J gene lost 3 bases, with 12 bases spanning the gap. The CDR3 spans 16 residues. Germline V gene data show CDR1 as LGHNA and CDR2 as YNFKEQ. This chain's CDR3 is CASSQDGGSFYNEQFF. The DNA of the CDR3 is TGTGCCAGCAGCCAAGACGGGGGCAGCTTCTACAATGAGCAGTTCTTC.

This chain links TRBV11-2 with TRBJ2-7; D ambiguous. The germline V gene has CDR1 SGHAT and CDR2 FQNNGV. V gave up 0 bases and J gave up 0 bases, with 6 bases separating them. CDR3 size: 14 residues. CDR3 loop: CASSLERRSYEQYF. The CDR3 DNA sequence: TGTGCCAGCAGCTTAGAGCGGCGCTCCTACGAGCAGTACTTC.

The chain links TRBV6-5 to TRBJ1-1, with D unresolved. The CDR3 spans 13 residues. Germline lookup yields CDR1 MNHEY and CDR2 SVGAGI. Trimming shortened V by 6 bases and J by 0 bases, and 8 bases separated the two germline ends. CDR3 protein: CASSPRLNTEAFF. DNA for the CDR3: TGTGCCAGCAGCCCCCGACTGAACACTGAAGCTTTCTTT.

The rearrangement links TRBV7-2 to TRBJ2-7; perhaps TRBD1 as D (5 bases). The V gene lost 2 bases and the J gene lost 3 bases, with 11 bases spanning the gap. The CDR3 is 14 amino acids. The germline V gene has CDR1 SGHTA and CDR2 FQGNSA. CDR3 residues: CASSLPNRNYEQYF. The CDR3 DNA is TGTGCCAGCAGCTTACCCAACAGGAACTACGAGCAGTACTTC.

The V call is TRBV3-1, the J call TRBJ2-6, with D unresolved. Per germline, CDR1 LGHDT and CDR2 YNNKEL (reference sequence). V was clipped by 1 base and J by 0 bases, with 16 bases between them. This CDR3 contains 19 residues. The CDR3 here is CASSQAPGRMSSGANVLTF. CDR3 DNA: TGTGCCAGCAGCCAAGCGCCCGGGCGTATGTCCTCTGGGGCCAACGTCCTGACTTTC. The complete variable domain, with remaining parts taken from reference TRBV3-1 and TRBJ2-6, reads DTAVSQTPKYLVTQMGNDKSIKCEQNLGHDTMYWYKQDSKKFLKIMFSYNNKELIINETVPNRFSPKSPDKAHLNLHINSLELGDSAVYFCASSQAPGRMSSGANVLTFGAGSRLTVL.

This clonotype has more than one count but fewer than ten. This sequence joins TRBV12-3 or TRBV12-4 and TRBJ1-1; TRBD1 matches 11 bases. J gave up 2 bases and V 6 bases, and 8 bases lay outside the gene matches. This CDR3 region has 16 residues. The chain's CDR3 is CASSPDRGRGNTEAFF. DNA of the CDR3: TGTGCCAGCAGCCCGGACAGGGGGCGCGGAAACACTGAAGCTTTCTTT.

This clonotype occurred many times. The chain's CDR3 is CSAREDSYNSPLHF. CDR3 nucleotide sequence: TGCAGTGCTAGAGAGGACAGTTATAATTCACCCCTCCACTTT. The chain joins TRBV20-1 to TRBJ1-6; a weak D match, TRBD1 (6 bases). Germline V gives CDR1 DFQATT, CDR2 SNEGSKA (reference sequence). Deletions cut 0 bases from V and 4 bases from J, with 7 bases between. There are 14 residues in the CDR3.

The chain uses TRBV3-1 and TRBJ1-2, with D uncertain. Germline V lookup: CDR1 LGHDT, CDR2 YNNKEL (reference sequence). The CDR3 contains 15 residues. V dropped 4 bases and J dropped 3 bases, with 15 bases sitting between them. CDR3 sequence reads: CASSPRRVVDYGYTF. In DNA form, the CDR3 reads TGTGCCAGCAGCCCCCGGCGGGTAGTTGACTATGGCTACACCTTC.

The chain is built from TRBV5-1 and TRBJ2-1; TRBD1 matches 7 bases. There are 16 residues in the CDR3. J lost 4 bases, V lost 4 bases, and 11 bases had no gene match. Germline lookup yields CDR1 SGHRS and CDR2 YFSETQ. The chain's CDR3 is CASSPEAAGGYNEQFF. DNA of the CDR3: TGCGCCAGCAGCCCGGAGGCGGCAGGGGGTTACAATGAGCAGTTCTTC.

The V gene is TRBV27, the J gene TRBJ2-7, with D perhaps matching TRBD1 (6 bases). The CDR3 is made up of 14 amino acids. V shed 3 bases and J shed 3 bases, with 12 bases lying between them. Looked up from germline, CDR1 is MNHEY and CDR2 is SMNVEV (reference sequence). CDR3 in amino acids: CASSFPGAGYEQYF. In DNA, the CDR3 is TGTGCCAGCAGTTTCCCAGGGGCGGGCTACGAGCAGTACTTC.

The V and J genes are TRBV5-1 and TRBJ2-3, with D unclear. The CDR3 runs 12 residues. V was trimmed by 2 bases and J by 5 bases, leaving 6 bases between them. CDR1 is SGHRS and CDR2 is YFSETQ in the germline V gene. DNA of the CDR3: TGCGCCAGCAGCTTAGGGAAAGATACGCAGTATTTT. Protein: CASSLGKDTQYF.

The chain uses TRBV12-3 or TRBV12-4 and TRBJ1-2, with D possibly matching TRBD1 (6 bases). This CDR3 comprises 13 residues. With 6 bases removed from V and 4 bases from J, the gap between germline ends came to 12 bases. The CDR3 DNA reads TGTGCCAGCAGCCGGGACACAGTCTATGGCTACACCTTC. The encoded protein is CASSRDTVYGYTF.

The chain combines TRBV6-2 or TRBV6-3 with TRBJ1-1, with TRBD1 as a possible D gene (6 bases). This CDR3 is 15 amino acids long. Looked up from germline, CDR1 is MNHEY and CDR2 is SVGEGT. V lost 7 bases and J 5 bases, leaving 20 bases between the germline ends. CDR3 sequence: CASNNGGGGRTEAFF. CDR3 nucleotide sequence: TGTGCCAGCAACAACGGTGGAGGGGGACGGACTGAAGCTTTCTTT.

For the CDR3, the DNA is TGCAGTGAAAGCGGAAGCACAGATACGCAGTATTTT. This translates into CSESGSTDTQYF. The rearrangement joins TRBV20-1 to TRBJ2-3, with D possibly being TRBD2 (5 bases). The CDR3 extends over 12 amino acids. V lost 7 bases and J lost 0, with 8 bases in between. CDR1 is DFQATT, CDR2 SNEGSKA, per germline (reference sequence).

The chain carries TRBV10-3 and TRBJ2-3; 7 bases map to TRBD1. CDR3 length equals 13 residues. Germline V CDR1 and CDR2: ENHRY, SYGVKD. V lost 6 bases and J lost 2; bases outside the gene matches: 2. The DNA of the CDR3 is TGTGCCATCAGAACAGGGGCCACAGATACGCAGTATTTT. This sequence encodes CAIRTGATDTQYF.

The gene calls are TRBV18 and TRBJ2-1, with 12 nucleotides matching TRBD2. This CDR3 has 16 residues. Germline assignment: CDR1 KGHSH and CDR2 LQKENI. V lost 0 bases to trimming and J lost 8 bases; unmatched junction nucleotides: 5. The CDR3 region is CASSPPLAGGPHEQFF. The CDR3 DNA reads TGTGCCAGCTCACCACCCCTAGCGGGGGGGCCCCATGAGCAGTTCTTC.

This clonotype has a count of ten or more. The chain combines TRBV7-2 with TRBJ1-2, with 7 bases fitting TRBD1. The CDR3 runs to 13 residues. Germline V gene lookup returns CDR1 SGHTA and CDR2 FQGNSA. The V segment lost 5 bases and the J segment 2 bases; nucleotides outside the gene matches: 2. CDR3 in amino acids: CASSPGQNYGYTF. The CDR3 DNA reads TGTGCCAGCAGCCCGGGACAGAACTATGGCTACACCTTC.

This clonotype was observed many times. V usage is TRBV20-1 and J usage is TRBJ2-1; TRBD2 is a possible D gene (6 bases). The V end was cut by 0 bases, the J end by 7 bases, with 22 bases between. CDR3 length: 17 amino acids. CDR1 and CDR2 from the germline V gene are DFQATT and SNEGSKA (reference sequence). The CDR3 DNA reads TGCAGTGCTAGAGATGGCAGGGCCGGGGGAGTTCGGAATGAGCAGTTCTTC. This translates into CSARDGRAGGVRNEQFF.

In its sample, this clonotype was seen many times. The V and J genes are TRBV20-1 and TRBJ2-5; D is undetermined. Germline CDR1 reads DFQATT; CDR2 reads SNEGSKA (reference sequence). Trimming took off 6 bases at V and 2 bases at J, with 4 bases between the two ends. The CDR3 loop spans 10 amino acids. CDR3 protein: CSARQETQYF. CDR3 DNA sequence: TGCAGTGCGCGTCAAGAGACCCAGTACTTC.

This clonotype has at least ten counts. The chain combines TRBV5-6 with TRBJ2-7; the D is unclear. This CDR3 spans 13 amino acids. V was shortened by 4 bases and J by 7 bases, with 15 bases between the two germline ends. Looked up from germline, CDR1 is SGHDT and CDR2 is YYEEEE. The CDR3 sequence is CASSELTLQEQYF. In DNA, the CDR3 is TGTGCCAGCAGCGAACTAACCCTCCAGGAGCAGTACTTC.

Concerning this clonotype itself: A much larger clone differs from this one at a single base, so this may be a read error. This sequence joins TRBV5-1 and TRBJ2-5, with a tentative D call TRBD1 (6 bases). From germline, CDR1 is SGHRS and CDR2 YFSETQ. The CDR3 extends over 12 amino acids. The CDR3 spells CASSTGQEIQYF. The CDR3 DNA is TGCGCCAGCTCCACAGGGCAAGAGATCCAGTACTTC.

This clonotype was detected many times. The rearrangement uses TRBV15 and TRBJ1-4; D is uncertain. V was pared by 3 bases and J by 5 bases, with 16 bases between. The CDR3 extends over 16 amino acids. Per the germline V gene, CDR1 is LNHNV and CDR2 is YYDKDF (reference sequence). The CDR3 loop reads CATSRATDRSNEKLFF. The CDR3 bases are TGTGCCACCAGCAGGGCAACGGACCGAAGCAATGAAAAACTGTTTTTT.

This clonotype appeared a few times. The chain employs TRBV20-1 and TRBJ2-3; 10 nucleotides align to TRBD2. This CDR3 comprises 15 residues. Trimming removed 3 bases from V and 2 bases from J; junction bases left unmatched: 5. Germline CDR1 and CDR2: DFQATT and SNEGSKA (reference sequence). This CDR3 reads CSASDTSGVTDTQYF. For the CDR3, the DNA is TGCAGTGCTAGCGACACTAGCGGGGTCACAGATACGCAGTATTTT.

This clonotype was recorded a few times. V usage is TRBV12-3 or TRBV12-4 and J usage is TRBJ1-4; D is perhaps TRBD1 (6 bases). The CDR3 extends over 16 amino acids. Trimming took 5 bases from V and 8 from J, leaving 21 bases between them. CDR3 bases: TGTGCCAGCAGTCCCCTGGGATTGGGGGCGGCGGAAAAACTGTTTTTT. Its protein product is CASSPLGLGAAEKLFF.